These 14 T cell receptor beta chains share one sample of origin, sequenced in a study of blood T cell repertoires in COVID-19 (dated by TCRdb to about 2020). The library was obtained by the immunoSEQ multiplex PCR assay. Here the immuneACCESS table is served through TCRdb, limited to in-frame sequences with V and J called. Missing clones are a known gap in these copies; in checked studies unresolved V genes cover under half, and the rest lacks a known reason. This sample holds about 190,000 clones; 90% were observed only once. Clones ranked in the top ten supply approximately 0.62% of the sample. Sequenced sample: peripheral blood. The receptors stem from a man in his fifties with acute or convalescent COVID-19.

This chain uses TRBV3-1 (or the pseudogene TRBV3-2) with TRBJ2-1, with D possibly matching TRBD1 (5 bases). The CDR3 consists of 14 residues. Germline V gene sequence: CDR1 LGHDT, CDR2 YNNKEL (reference sequence). Between the trimmed V and J ends, which lost 2 bases and 3 bases, there was a span of 8 bases. The CDR3 region is CASSQQGYYNEQFF. The CDR3 nucleotides read TGTGCCAGCAGCCAACAGGGCTACTACAATGAGCAGTTCTTC.

This clone was detected a few times. This rearrangement joins TRBV14 to TRBJ2-1; 7 bases are shared with TRBD2. Per the germline V gene, CDR1 is SGHDN and CDR2 is FVKESK. V was clipped by 2 bases and J by 9 bases; unmatched bases: 22. The length of the CDR3 is 19 residues. The CDR3 is CASSQNTLPPAGMTIEQFF. CDR3 nucleotide sequence: TGTGCCAGCAGCCAAAACACCCTCCCCCCAGCGGGAATGACAATTGAGCAGTTCTTC.

This chain uses TRBV2 with TRBJ2-7, with D possibly matching TRBD1 (5 bases). This CDR3 contains 14 residues. V shed 7 bases and J shed 3 bases, with 16 bases lying between them. The V gene's germline CDR1 is SNHLY and CDR2 FYNNEI. CDR3 coding DNA: TGTGCCAGCAAAATCAAGGGGCAAAGCTACGAGCAGTACGTC. Amino acids: CASKIKGQSYEQYV.

V gene TRBV2 combines with J gene TRBJ1-3; D is ambiguous. Germline V gives CDR1 SNHLY, CDR2 FYNNEI. The ends were cut back, 4 bases at V and 0 bases at J, with 7 bases in the middle. CDR3 length: 14 residues. The CDR3 DNA reads TGTGCCAGCAGTGGACTACGCTCTGGAAACACCATATATTTT. This codes for CASSGLRSGNTIYF. The full variable domain, with the rest looked up from reference TRBV2 and TRBJ1-3, is EPEVTQTPSHQVTQMGQEVILRCVPISNHLYFYWYRQILGQKVEFLVSFYNNEISEKSEIFDDQFSVERPDGSNFTLKIRSTKLEDSAMYFCASSGLRSGNTIYFGEGSWLTVV.

The chain uses TRBV6-5 and TRBJ2-7; D not resolved. The germline V and J ends were trimmed by 4 bases and 3 bases, with 4 bases remaining between them. The CDR3 length is 11 residues. The germline gives CDR1 MNHEY, CDR2 SVGAGI. The CDR3 coding sequence is TGTGCCAGCAGTTTAAACTACGAGCAGTACTTC. Residues: CASSLNYEQYF.

The gene calls are TRBV27 and TRBJ1-2, with 9 nucleotides matching TRBD1. V dropped 2 bases and J dropped 3; count of bases not matched to a gene: 10. The CDR3 is 17 amino acids. Germline V gives CDR1 MNHEY, CDR2 SMNVEV (reference sequence). The CDR3 region is CASSLTHRDREDYGYTF. The CDR3 DNA is TGTGCCAGCAGTTTAACGCACCGGGACAGGGAAGACTATGGCTACACCTTC.

The chain combines TRBV19 with TRBJ2-5; 12 bases agree with TRBD1. V trimming: 7 bases; J trimming: 4 bases; junction bases outside the gene matches: 7. The CDR3 runs to 15 residues. CDR1 LNHDA and CDR2 SQIVND come from the germline V gene (reference sequence). The CDR3 DNA reads TGTGCCAGTACCGGGACAGGGGGCTCCGCAGAGACCCAGTACTTC. Protein: CASTGTGGSAETQYF. Filled out from reference TRBV19 and TRBJ2-5, the complete variable domain reads DGGITQSPKYLFRKEGQNVTLSCEQNLNHDAMYWYRQDPGQGLRLIYYSQIVNDFQKGDIAEGYSVSREKKESFPLTVTSAQKNPTAFYLCASTGTGGSAETQYFGPGTRLLVL.

The chain couples TRBV4-1 to TRBJ2-5; TRBD1 is a possible D gene (6 bases). The V end was cut by 1 base, the J end by 0 bases, with 18 bases between. The CDR3 sequence is 18 residues long. Germline CDR1 reads MGHRA; CDR2 reads YSYEKL. The CDR3 sequence is CASSQGGGRDEHQETQYF. The CDR3 DNA reads as TGCGCCAGCAGCCAAGGAGGGGGAAGGGACGAACACCAAGAGACCCAGTACTTC.

The rearrangement joins TRBV13 to TRBJ1-1; D unclear. The V end lost 7 bases, the J end lost 4 bases, and 13 bases lay between the germline ends. The CDR3 has 13 residues. Germline assignment: CDR1 PRHDT and CDR2 FYEKMQ (reference sequence). The CDR3 sequence: CASTPGRGTEAFF. The CDR3, as DNA: TGTGCCAGCACCCCCGGTCGGGGCACTGAAGCTTTCTTT. Full variable domain (rest looked up from reference TRBV13 and TRBJ1-1): AAGVIQSPRHLIKEKRETATLKCYPIPRHDTVYWYQQGPGQDPQFLISFYEKMQSDKGSIPDRFSAQQFSDYHSELNMSSLELGDSALYFCASTPGRGTEAFFGQGTRLTVV.

The J gene is TRBJ1-5, the V gene TRBV6-6; D is unclear. Trimming cost V 6 bases and J 6 bases, with 18 bases left between them. This CDR3 comprises 15 residues. From germline, CDR1 is MNHNY and CDR2 SVGAGI (reference sequence). The CDR3 bases are TGTGCCAGCAGGAACCCAGCGGTGATGATTCAGCCCCAGCATTTT. Encoded protein: CASRNPAVMIQPQHF.

The rearrangement uses TRBV12-3 or TRBV12-4 and TRBJ1-4; D is perhaps TRBD1 (5 bases). Trimming shortened V by 2 bases and J by 7 bases, and 8 bases separated the two germline ends. This CDR3 has 13 residues. The chain's CDR3 is CASSLQGSEKLFF. The CDR3 DNA reads TGTGCCAGCAGTTTACAGGGTTCTGAAAAACTGTTTTTT.

Only one count was recorded for this clone. The J gene is TRBJ1-4, the V gene TRBV10-3, with D tentatively TRBD1 (6 bases). Germline CDR1 ENHRY, CDR2 SYGVKD. The CDR3 covers 15 residues. Trimming took off 0 bases at V and 6 bases at J, with 11 bases between the two ends. The CDR3 protein is CAISESQGRDEKLFF. CDR3 coding DNA: TGTGCCATCAGTGAGTCCCAGGGGCGGGATGAAAAACTGTTTTTT.

V gene TRBV19 combines with J gene TRBJ2-3, with D possibly TRBD1 on 6 matching bases. The CDR3 extends over 15 amino acids. V was pared by 4 bases and J by 2 bases, with 13 bases between. From germline, CDR1 is LNHDA and CDR2 SQIVND (reference sequence). DNA for the CDR3: TGTGCCAGTAGTACTCGGACAGCCTACACAGATACGCAGTATTTT. Its translation: CASSTRTAYTDTQYF.

This clone is a singleton in its sample. This chain connects TRBV24-1 to TRBJ2-2, with TRBD1 identical over 7 bases. The CDR3 contains 14 residues. CDR1 KGHDR and CDR2 SFDVKD come from the germline V gene. Trimming removed 6 bases from V and 4 bases from J; junction bases left unmatched: 4. The CDR3 here is CATSRTGVTGELFF. The CDR3 nucleotides read TGTGCCACCAGTCGAACAGGGGTCACCGGGGAGCTGTTTTTT.